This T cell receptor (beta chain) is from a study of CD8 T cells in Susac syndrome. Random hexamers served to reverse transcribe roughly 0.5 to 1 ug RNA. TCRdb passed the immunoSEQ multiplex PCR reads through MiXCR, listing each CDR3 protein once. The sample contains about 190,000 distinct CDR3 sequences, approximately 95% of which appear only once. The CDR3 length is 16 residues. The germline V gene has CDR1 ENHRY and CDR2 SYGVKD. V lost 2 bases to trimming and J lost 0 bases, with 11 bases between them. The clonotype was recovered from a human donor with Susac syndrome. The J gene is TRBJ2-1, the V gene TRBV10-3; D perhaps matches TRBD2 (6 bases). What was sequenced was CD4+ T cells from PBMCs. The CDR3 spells CAISELGGSSYNEQFF. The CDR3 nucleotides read TGTGCCATCAGTGAGCTGGGGGGAAGCTCCTACAATGAGCAGTTCTTC.